Each of the 32 T cell receptor beta chains below was sequenced from the same sample in a study of shared clonotypes between healthy human individuals. Clones were read by immunoSEQ multiplex PCR, and TCRdb kept only the in-frame ones, dropping some. The table lists about 2 million clones, approximately 95% of them singletons. Naive CD8 cells lacked CD45RO and underwent positive selection for CCR7, leaving out terminally differentiated effector memory CD45RA+ cells. Sequenced sample: naive CD8+ T cells sorted from blood. The source is a man between 18 and 35 years old in good health.

The rearrangement joins TRBV6-5 to TRBJ1-2, with 8 bases lining up with TRBD1. The CDR3 sequence is 13 residues long. The germline V gene has CDR1 MNHEY and CDR2 SVGAGI. V lost 4 bases and J lost 3; bases outside the gene matches: 1. The CDR3 coding sequence is TGTGCCAGCAGTTGGGGACAGGACTATGGCTACACCTTC. Translation gives CASSWGQDYGYTF.

V usage is TRBV27 and J usage is TRBJ2-2, with no clear D. The germline V and J ends were trimmed by 5 bases and 5 bases, with 9 bases remaining between them. Germline CDR1 reads MNHEY; CDR2 reads SMNVEV (reference sequence). This CDR3 has 13 residues. The CDR3 is CASSISRTGELFF. For the CDR3, the DNA is TGTGCCAGCAGTATCTCCCGGACCGGGGAGCTGTTTTTT.

The chain combines TRBV11-2 with TRBJ2-7; 7 bases map to TRBD1. This CDR3 is 13 amino acids long. Germline CDR1 is SGHAT and CDR2 is FQNNGV. V shed 7 bases and J 0 bases; nucleotides not matched to a gene: 3. CDR3 in DNA: TGTGCCAGCAACGACAGGGACTCCTACGAGCAGTACTTC. Protein: CASNDRDSYEQYF.

The gene calls are TRBV28 and TRBJ1-1, with a tentative D call TRBD1 (5 bases). V dropped 3 bases and J dropped 6 bases, with 8 bases sitting between them. Germline V gene sequence: CDR1 MDHEN, CDR2 SYDVKM. The CDR3 covers 12 residues. In nucleotides, the CDR3 is TGTGCCAGCAGTTTCTGGGGCCCTGAAGCTTTCTTT. The encoded protein is CASSFWGPEAFF.

The CDR3 spells CASSWEGGTEAFF. CDR3 nucleotides: TGTGCCAGCAGCTGGGAGGGGGGCACTGAAGCTTTCTTT. This chain links TRBV5-5 with TRBJ1-1, with a weak D call TRBD1 (6 bases). This CDR3 has 13 residues. Looked up from germline, CDR1 is SGHKS and CDR2 is YYEKEE (reference sequence). Between the trimmed V and J ends, which lost 3 bases and 4 bases, there was a span of 10 bases.

The chain couples TRBV28 to TRBJ2-7, with D unclear. Germline CDR1 reads MDHEN; CDR2 reads SYDVKM. There are 14 residues in the CDR3. The V and J ends lost 5 bases and 0 bases respectively, with 11 bases between them. DNA of the CDR3: TGTGCCAGCAGTGCGATGGGCAGCTCCTACGAGCAGTACTTC. It is translated as CASSAMGSSYEQYF.

In regard to this clone: Other DNA sequences within the sample encode an identical CDR3. CDR3 amino acids: CASSEIVSYEQYF. DNA for the CDR3: TGTGCCAGCAGTGAAATTGTCTCCTACGAGCAGTACTTC. The V and J genes are TRBV6-1 and TRBJ2-7; no reliable D call. CDR1 is MNHNS, CDR2 SASEGT, per germline. The CDR3 has 13 residues. With 2 bases removed from V and 0 bases from J, the gap between germline ends came to 5 bases.

This sequence joins TRBV5-6 and TRBJ1-6; no definite D call. Looked up from germline, CDR1 is SGHDT and CDR2 is YYEEEE. The V end was cut by 4 bases, the J end by 8 bases, with 19 bases between. The CDR3 consists of 16 residues. The CDR3 sequence is CASSAGIVTEYSPLHF. The DNA for the CDR3 is TGTGCCAGCAGCGCAGGTATAGTGACGGAGTATTCACCCCTCCACTTT.

The sample holds a few counts of this clone. This sequence joins TRBV2 and TRBJ2-3, with D perhaps being TRBD1 or TRBD2 (5 bases each). Trimming pared 6 bases from V and 5 bases from J, leaving 12 bases between. Germline V lookup: CDR1 SNHLY, CDR2 FYNNEI. The CDR3 runs to 13 residues. The CDR3 nucleotides read TGTGCCAGCAGGGGGCTAGCCATAGATACGCAGTATTTT. It translates to CASRGLAIDTQYF.

This chain connects TRBV5-5 to TRBJ2-7; D could derive from TRBD1 or TRBD2 (5 bases each). The CDR3 is 16 amino acids. V was pared by 0 bases and J by 0 bases, with 13 bases between. Germline assignment: CDR1 SGHKS and CDR2 YYEKEE (reference sequence). Here the CDR3 reads CASSLEVGTSSYEQYF. Written as DNA, the CDR3 is TGTGCCAGCAGCTTGGAGGTAGGGACGAGCTCCTACGAGCAGTACTTC.

This clone was recorded once. The chain employs TRBV7-2 and TRBJ2-7, with 12 bases lining up with TRBD2. The CDR3 has 15 residues. The germline V gene has CDR1 SGHTA and CDR2 FQGNSA. Trimming at V came to 7 bases and at J to 5 bases, leaving 9 bases not matched to a gene. The DNA of the CDR3 is TGTGCCAGCACCCCCCTCGGACTAGCGGGACACGAGCAGTACTTC. Its translation is CASTPLGLAGHEQYF.

The V gene is TRBV9, the J gene TRBJ2-3, with 7 nucleotides matching TRBD2. V dropped 1 base and J dropped 3; count of bases not matched to a gene: 8. This CDR3 is built from 16 residues. In germline, CDR1 is SGDLS, CDR2 YYNGEE. The CDR3 reads CASSVYPGLRTDTQYF. For the CDR3, the DNA is TGTGCCAGCAGCGTATATCCGGGACTAAGGACAGATACGCAGTATTTT.

The chain recombines TRBV5-4 with TRBJ2-7, with TRBD2 matching over 8 bases. The germline V gene has CDR1 SGHNT and CDR2 YYREEE (reference sequence). Germline trimming cut 0 bases from V and 5 bases from J; bases unmatched to any gene: 7. The CDR3 is 15 residues long. The CDR3 reads CASSLAQAGVDEQYF. The CDR3, as DNA: TGTGCCAGCAGCTTGGCCCAAGCGGGAGTGGACGAGCAGTACTTC. Full variable domain (remainder filled in from reference TRBV5-4 and TRBJ2-7): ETGVTQSPTHLIKTRGQQVTLRCSSQSGHNTVSWYQQALGQGPQFIFQYYREEENGRGNFPPRFSGLQFPNYSSELNVNALELDDSALYLCASSLAQAGVDEQYFGPGTRLTVT.

This rearrangement joins TRBV4-1 to TRBJ2-7; TRBD1 is a possible D gene (6 bases). Between the trimmed V and J ends, which lost 2 bases and 3 bases, there was a span of 11 bases. CDR3 length: 14 residues. Per germline, CDR1 MGHRA and CDR2 YSYEKL. The CDR3 spells CASSQTPTGYEQYF. CDR3 DNA sequence: TGCGCCAGCAGCCAAACACCGACAGGCTACGAGCAGTACTTC.

The genes are TRBV5-1 and TRBJ2-1, with D perhaps being TRBD1 or TRBD2 (5 bases each). CDR1 SGHRS and CDR2 YFSETQ come from the germline V gene. The CDR3 is 14 amino acids. V dropped 1 base and J dropped 3 bases, with 8 bases sitting between them. CDR3 DNA: TGCGCCAGCAGCTTGTGGGACCACTACAATGAGCAGTTCTTC. As protein: CASSLWDHYNEQFF.

The chain is built from TRBV12-5 and TRBJ1-4; the D is unclear. Germline V CDR1 and CDR2: LGHNT, FRNRAP. CDR3 size: 16 residues. V was clipped by 1 base and J by 8 bases, with 17 bases between them. In DNA form, the CDR3 reads TGTGCTAGTGGTTTGGGGTTGAGCTACCCTGGAGAAAAACTGTTTTTT. Its protein is CASGLGLSYPGEKLFF. Full variable domain (outside the CDR3, taken from reference TRBV12-5 and TRBJ1-4): DARVTQTPRHKVTEMGQEVTMRCQPILGHNTVFWYRQTMMQGLELLAYFRNRAPLDDSGMPKDRFSAEMPDATLATLKIQPSEPRDSAVYFCASGLGLSYPGEKLFFGSGTQLSVL.

CDR3 coding DNA: TGTGCCAGCAGTTTATCATCTGGGACTAACACTGAAGCTTTCTTT. Its protein is CASSLSSGTNTEAFF. V and J are TRBV27 and TRBJ1-1, with D maybe TRBD1 (5 bases). The CDR3 sequence is 15 residues long. V was pared by 0 bases and J by 2 bases, with 10 bases between. Germline-derived CDR1 and CDR2 are MNHEY and SMNVEV (reference sequence).

The V and J genes are TRBV4-1 and TRBJ2-5; D remains unclear. The DNA end favors TRBJ2-7, so the J call may be wrong. Germline V gene data show CDR1 as MGHRA and CDR2 as YSYEKL. This CDR3 is built from 14 residues. The DNA for the CDR3 is TGCGCCAGCAGCCAAGTACTCGGATCCTACGAGCAGTACTTC. Its protein is CASSQVLGSYEQYF.

J is TRBJ2-1 and V is TRBV2; 10 bases match TRBD1. The V gene end was trimmed by 6 bases and the J gene end by 5 bases; junction bases not matched to a gene: 7. The germline V gene encodes CDR1 SNHLY and CDR2 FYNNEI. This CDR3 is built from 15 residues. CDR3: CASSRGDRGDNEQFF. CDR3 nucleotide sequence: TGTGCCAGCAGCCGGGGGGACAGGGGAGACAATGAGCAGTTCTTC.

The chain joins TRBV9 to TRBJ1-1; D is ambiguous. The CDR3 sequence is 15 residues long. The V end lost 2 bases, the J end lost 1 base, and 12 bases lay between the germline ends. Looked up from germline, CDR1 is SGDLS and CDR2 is YYNGEE. CDR3 nucleotide sequence: TGTGCCAGCAGCGTTGACCTTTCGCCGAACACTGAAGCTTTCTTT. This gives the protein CASSVDLSPNTEAFF.

The V call is TRBV18, the J call TRBJ1-1; perhaps TRBD1 as D (5 bases). The CDR3 is made up of 15 amino acids. Germline assignment: CDR1 KGHSH and CDR2 LQKENI. V was pared by 4 bases and J by 7 bases, with 19 bases between. CDR3 protein: CASSLLSSGPSEAFF. The CDR3 nucleotides read TGTGCCAGCTCACTCCTATCTTCGGGGCCCAGTGAAGCTTTCTTT.

The rearrangement uses TRBV6-6 and TRBJ2-3; 9 positions match TRBD2. This CDR3 is 15 amino acids long. With 5 bases clipped from V and 6 bases from J, the junction kept 9 bases outside the gene matches. The germline V gene encodes CDR1 MNHNY and CDR2 SVGAGI (reference sequence). The chain's CDR3 is CASSPLAGKRDTQYF. In DNA form, the CDR3 reads TGTGCCAGCAGTCCCCTAGCGGGAAAAAGGGATACGCAGTATTTT.

The chain uses TRBV27 and TRBJ2-3; D ambiguous. Germline loops: CDR1 MNHEY, CDR2 SMNVEV (reference sequence). The CDR3 runs to 15 residues. V was trimmed by 3 bases and J by 0 bases, leaving 10 bases between them. The chain's CDR3 is CASSFLGTSTDTQYF. For the CDR3, the DNA is TGTGCCAGCAGTTTTCTAGGAACTAGCACAGATACGCAGTATTTT.

The DNA for the CDR3 is TGTGCCAGCAGCCAAGATAGAAGGCAGTCCAACACTGAAGCTTTCTTT. Its translation: CASSQDRRQSNTEAFF. The chain recombines TRBV4-2 with TRBJ1-1; D ambiguous. The CDR3 extends over 16 amino acids. V was shortened by 0 bases and J by 2 bases, with 13 bases between the two germline ends. Germline CDR1 reads LGHNA; CDR2 reads YNFKEQ.

This clone was seen only a few times. This rearrangement joins TRBV5-1 to TRBJ1-1; no definite D call. V lost 5 bases and J 6 bases, leaving 17 bases between the germline ends. The CDR3 sequence is 14 residues long. Germline values: CDR1 SGHRS, CDR2 YFSETQ. CDR3 in amino acids: CASSGSRTHPEAFF. The DNA of the CDR3 is TGCGCCAGCAGTGGTAGTAGGACTCACCCTGAAGCTTTCTTT.

V gene TRBV9 combines with J gene TRBJ2-1, with D perhaps TRBD1 or TRBD2 (5 bases each). The CDR3 covers 15 residues. Germline CDR1 SGDLS, CDR2 YYNGEE. V was shortened by 0 bases and J by 8 bases, with 15 bases between the two germline ends. The CDR3 loop is CASSVGLWGSDEQFF. The DNA of the CDR3 is TGTGCCAGCAGCGTAGGGTTGTGGGGGAGCGATGAGCAGTTCTTC.

This clone was detected once. J is TRBJ2-7 and V is TRBV11-2; D may be TRBD2 (5 bases). Deletions cut 5 bases from V and 0 bases from J, with 14 bases between. In germline, CDR1 is SGHAT, CDR2 FQNNGV. The CDR3 length is 15 residues. The CDR3 here is CASSPPEGGSYEQYF. The CDR3 bases are TGTGCCAGCAGCCCCCCCGAGGGCGGCTCCTACGAGCAGTACTTC.

This chain joins TRBV4-1 and TRBJ2-1; 7 positions agree with TRBD1. The ends lost 0 bases at V and 4 bases at J; junction bases unmatched: 15. The CDR3 spans 19 residues. The V gene's germline CDR1 is MGHRA and CDR2 YSYEKL. The CDR3 DNA follows: TGCGCCAGCAGCCAAGAAACGGTATCGGGACAGAGTTTGTACAATGAGCAGTTCTTC. This encodes CASSQETVSGQSLYNEQFF.

The rearrangement uses TRBV11-2 and TRBJ1-4; TRBD1 matches at 11 bases. Germline CDR1 is SGHAT and CDR2 is FQNNGV. J was trimmed by 8 bases and V by 4 bases; bases with no gene match: 6. The length of the CDR3 is 15 residues. CDR3 DNA sequence: TGTGCCAGCAGCTCGCCGGGACAGGGGGAAGAAAAACTGTTTTTT. It translates to CASSSPGQGEEKLFF. Looking up the rest from reference TRBV11-2 and TRBJ1-4 gives the full variable domain: EAGVAQSPRYKIIEKRQSVAFWCNPISGHATLYWYQQILGQGPKLLIQFQNNGVVDDSQLPKDRFSAERLKGVDSTLKIQPAKLEDSAVYLCASSSPGQGEEKLFFGSGTQLSVL.

The chain employs TRBV7-9 and TRBJ2-7, with 8 positions matching TRBD1. Per germline, CDR1 SEHNR and CDR2 FQNEAQ (reference sequence). The CDR3 runs to 14 residues. Germline trimming cut 1 base from V and 4 bases from J; bases unmatched to any gene: 3. CDR3 bases: TGTGCCAGCAGCTTAGAGGACAGGGAGTACGAGCAGTACTTC. Protein: CASSLEDREYEQYF.

The chain links TRBV19 to TRBJ2-1; a possible D gene is TRBD1 (5 bases). CDR3 length: 13 residues. The germline V gene has CDR1 LNHDA and CDR2 SQIVND (reference sequence). V was shortened by 8 bases and J by 4 bases, with 12 bases between the two germline ends. CDR3 amino acids: CASSDSPYNEQFF. Written as DNA, the CDR3 is TGTGCCAGTTCTGACAGTCCTTACAATGAGCAGTTCTTC.

V and J are TRBV13 and TRBJ2-1, with D possibly being TRBD1 or TRBD2 (6 bases each). CDR1 is PRHDT and CDR2 is FYEKMQ in the germline V gene (reference sequence). V was pared by 10 bases and J by 8 bases, with 18 bases between. This CDR3 has 13 residues. The CDR3 nucleotides are TGTGCCACCTCGGAGGGGGGTATCCATGAGCAGTTCTTC. Amino acid sequence: CATSEGGIHEQFF.